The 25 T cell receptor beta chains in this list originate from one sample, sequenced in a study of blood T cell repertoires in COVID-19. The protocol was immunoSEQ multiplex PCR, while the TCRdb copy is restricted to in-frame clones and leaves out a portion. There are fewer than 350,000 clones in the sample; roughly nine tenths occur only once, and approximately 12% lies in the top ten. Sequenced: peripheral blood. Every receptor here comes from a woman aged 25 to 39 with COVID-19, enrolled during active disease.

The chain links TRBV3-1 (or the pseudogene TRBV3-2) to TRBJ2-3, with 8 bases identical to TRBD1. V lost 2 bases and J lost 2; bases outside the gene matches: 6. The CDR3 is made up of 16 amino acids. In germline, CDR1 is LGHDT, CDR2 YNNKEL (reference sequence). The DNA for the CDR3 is TGTGCCAGCAGCCAACGGACAGGGAGGTTCACAGATACGCAGTATTTT. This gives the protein CASSQRTGRFTDTQYF.

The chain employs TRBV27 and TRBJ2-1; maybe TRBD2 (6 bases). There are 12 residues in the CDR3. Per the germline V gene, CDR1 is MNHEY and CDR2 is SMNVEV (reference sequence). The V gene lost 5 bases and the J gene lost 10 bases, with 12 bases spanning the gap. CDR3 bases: TGTGCCAGCAGTGTGGGGGGATGGGAGCAGTTCTTC. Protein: CASSVGGWEQFF.

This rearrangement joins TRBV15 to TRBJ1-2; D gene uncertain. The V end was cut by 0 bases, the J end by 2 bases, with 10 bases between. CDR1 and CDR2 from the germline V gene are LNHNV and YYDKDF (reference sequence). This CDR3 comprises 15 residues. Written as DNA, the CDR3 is TGTGCCACCAGCAGAGATCGGATCGGGAACTATGGCTACACCTTC. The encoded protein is CATSRDRIGNYGYTF. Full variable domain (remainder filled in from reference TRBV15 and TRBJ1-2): DAMVIQNPRYQVTQFGKPVTLSCSQTLNHNVMYWYQQKSSQAPKLLFHYYDKDFNNEADTPDNFQSRRPNTSFCFLDIRSPGLGDTAMYLCATSRDRIGNYGYTFGSGTRLTVV.

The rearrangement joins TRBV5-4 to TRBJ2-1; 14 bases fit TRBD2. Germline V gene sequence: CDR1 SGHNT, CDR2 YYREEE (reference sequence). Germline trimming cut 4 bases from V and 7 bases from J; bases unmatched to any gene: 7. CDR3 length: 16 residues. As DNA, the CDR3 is TGTGCCAGCAGCATGGGACTAGCGGGGGTGCGGAATGAGCAGTTCTTC. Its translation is CASSMGLAGVRNEQFF. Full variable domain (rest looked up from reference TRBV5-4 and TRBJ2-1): ETGVTQSPTHLIKTRGQQVTLRCSSQSGHNTVSWYQQALGQGPQFIFQYYREEENGRGNFPPRFSGLQFPNYSSELNVNALELDDSALYLCASSMGLAGVRNEQFFGPGTRLTVL.

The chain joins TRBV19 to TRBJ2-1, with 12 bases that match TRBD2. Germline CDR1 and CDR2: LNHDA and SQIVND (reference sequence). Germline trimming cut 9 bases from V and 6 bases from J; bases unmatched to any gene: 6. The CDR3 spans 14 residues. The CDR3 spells CASRLAGAANEQFF. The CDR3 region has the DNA TGTGCCAGCCGACTAGCGGGGGCCGCCAATGAGCAGTTCTTC.

CDR3 amino acids: CASSLRTGYYGYTF. Here the CDR3 DNA reads TGTGCCAGCAGCCTTAGGACAGGGTACTATGGCTACACCTTC. The genes are TRBV3-1 (or the pseudogene TRBV3-2) and TRBJ1-2, with TRBD1 matching 8 bases. Germline V lookup: CDR1 LGHDT, CDR2 YNNKEL (reference sequence). The CDR3 has 14 residues. Losses at the gene ends were 4 bases for V and 3 bases for J; bases not matched to a gene: 4.

As DNA, the CDR3 is TGTGCCACCAGCAGAGATAGCGTACTAGCGGGGGTAGCAGATACGCAGTATTTT. Its protein product is CATSRDSVLAGVADTQYF. The genes are TRBV15 and TRBJ2-3; 11 bases map to TRBD2. V was pared by 0 bases and J by 4 bases, with 9 bases of the junction left unmatched. The CDR3 is 18 residues long. CDR1 LNHNV and CDR2 YYDKDF come from the germline V gene (reference sequence).

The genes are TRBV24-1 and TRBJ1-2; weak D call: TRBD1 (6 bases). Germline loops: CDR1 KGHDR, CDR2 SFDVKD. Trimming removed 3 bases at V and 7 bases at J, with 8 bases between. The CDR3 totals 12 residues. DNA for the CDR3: TGTGCCACCAGTGATACAGGGCTTGGCTACACCTTC. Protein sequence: CATSDTGLGYTF.

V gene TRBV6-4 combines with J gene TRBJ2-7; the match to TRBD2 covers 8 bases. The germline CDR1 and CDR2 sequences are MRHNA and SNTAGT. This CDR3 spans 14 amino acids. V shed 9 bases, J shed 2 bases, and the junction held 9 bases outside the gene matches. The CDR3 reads CARQVLGLAYEQYF. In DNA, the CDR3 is TGTGCCAGGCAAGTCTTGGGACTAGCCTACGAGCAGTACTTC.

The CDR3 bases are TGTGCCAGCCTGCTGGTCAGGGGGCCCGATCAGCCCCAGCATTTT. It specifies CASLLVRGPDQPQHF. The V call is TRBV2, the J call TRBJ1-5, with TRBD1 matching 8 bases. The CDR3 extends over 15 amino acids. Trimming took 8 bases from V and 5 from J; bases not matched to a gene: 11. CDR1 is SNHLY, CDR2 FYNNEI, per germline.

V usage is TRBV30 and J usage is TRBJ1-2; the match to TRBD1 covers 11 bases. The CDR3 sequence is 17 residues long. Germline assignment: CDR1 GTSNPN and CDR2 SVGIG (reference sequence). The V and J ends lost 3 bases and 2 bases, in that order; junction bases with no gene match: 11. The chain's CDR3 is CAWRQPSDRGHNYGYTF. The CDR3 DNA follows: TGTGCCTGGAGACAACCTTCGGACAGGGGGCACAACTATGGCTACACCTTC.

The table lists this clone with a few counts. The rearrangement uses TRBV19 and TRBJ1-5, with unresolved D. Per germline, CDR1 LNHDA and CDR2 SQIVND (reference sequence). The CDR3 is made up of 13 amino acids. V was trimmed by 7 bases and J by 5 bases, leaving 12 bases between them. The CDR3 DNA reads TGTGCCAGTAAGATGGGCAGTGATCAGCCCCAGCATTTT. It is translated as CASKMGSDQPQHF. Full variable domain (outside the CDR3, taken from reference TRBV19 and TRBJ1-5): DGGITQSPKYLFRKEGQNVTLSCEQNLNHDAMYWYRQDPGQGLRLIYYSQIVNDFQKGDIAEGYSVSREKKESFPLTVTSAQKNPTAFYLCASKMGSDQPQHFGDGTRLSIL.

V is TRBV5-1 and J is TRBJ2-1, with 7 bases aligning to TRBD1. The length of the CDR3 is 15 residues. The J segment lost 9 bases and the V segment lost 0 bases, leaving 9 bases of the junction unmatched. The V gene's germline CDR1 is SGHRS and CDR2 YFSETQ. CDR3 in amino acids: CASSLGDRDGGEQFF. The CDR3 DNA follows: TGCGCCAGCAGCTTGGGGGACAGAGATGGAGGTGAGCAGTTCTTC.

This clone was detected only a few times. The chain's CDR3 is CASSFIWASGSYEQYF. DNA for the CDR3: TGTGCCAGCAGCTTTATCTGGGCTAGCGGGTCCTACGAGCAGTACTTC. This rearrangement joins TRBV7-9 to TRBJ2-7, with 8 bases identical to TRBD2. The ends lost 3 bases at V and 1 base at J; junction bases unmatched: 8. Looked up from germline, CDR1 is SEHNR and CDR2 is FQNEAQ (reference sequence). This CDR3 spans 16 amino acids. The variable domain in full, with the rest retrieved from reference TRBV7-9 and TRBJ2-7, is DTGVSQNPRHKITKRGQNVTFRCDPISEHNRLYWYRQTLGQGPEFLTYFQNEAQLEKSRLLSDRFSAERPKGSFSTLEIQRTEQGDSAMYLCASSFIWASGSYEQYFGPGTRLTVT.

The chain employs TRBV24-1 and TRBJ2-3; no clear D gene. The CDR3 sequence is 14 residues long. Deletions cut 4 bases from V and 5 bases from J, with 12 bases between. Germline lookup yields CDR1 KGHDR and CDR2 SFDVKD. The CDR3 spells CATSDRSVQDTQYF. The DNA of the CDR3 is TGTGCCACCAGTGACCGGTCCGTCCAAGATACGCAGTATTTT.

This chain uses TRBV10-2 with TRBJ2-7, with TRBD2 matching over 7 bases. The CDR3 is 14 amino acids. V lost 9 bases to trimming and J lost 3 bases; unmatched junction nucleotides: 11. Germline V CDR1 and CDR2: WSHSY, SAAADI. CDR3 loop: CARLRAGTNYEQYF. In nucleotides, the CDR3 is TGCGCCAGGCTCCGGGCCGGGACTAACTACGAGCAGTACTTC.

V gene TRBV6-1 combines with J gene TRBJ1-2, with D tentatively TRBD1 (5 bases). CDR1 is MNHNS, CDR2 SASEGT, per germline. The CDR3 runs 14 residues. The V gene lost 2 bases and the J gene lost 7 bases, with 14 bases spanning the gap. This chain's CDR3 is CASSEWTRRGGYTF. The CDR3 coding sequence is TGTGCCAGCAGTGAATGGACAAGGCGGGGTGGCTACACCTTC.

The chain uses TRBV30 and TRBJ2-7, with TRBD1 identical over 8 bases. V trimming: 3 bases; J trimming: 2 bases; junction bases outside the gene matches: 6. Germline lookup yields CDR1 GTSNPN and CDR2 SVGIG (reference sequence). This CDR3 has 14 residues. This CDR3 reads CAWRTGGIAYEQYF. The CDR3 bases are TGTGCCTGGAGAACAGGGGGTATCGCCTACGAGCAGTACTTC.

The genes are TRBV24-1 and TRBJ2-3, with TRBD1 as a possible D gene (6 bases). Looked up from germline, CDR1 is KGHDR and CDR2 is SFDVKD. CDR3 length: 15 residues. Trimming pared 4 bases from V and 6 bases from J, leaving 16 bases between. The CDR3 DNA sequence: TGTGCCACCAGTGAAAACAGGGCGGGCATGGATACGCAGTATTTT. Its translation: CATSENRAGMDTQYF.

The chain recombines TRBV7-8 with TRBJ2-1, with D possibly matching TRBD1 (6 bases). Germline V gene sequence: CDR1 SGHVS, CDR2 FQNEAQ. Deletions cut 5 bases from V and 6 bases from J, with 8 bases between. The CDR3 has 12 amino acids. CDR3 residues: CASSGRGNEQFF. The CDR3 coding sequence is TGTGCCAGCAGCGGCAGGGGCAATGAGCAGTTCTTC.

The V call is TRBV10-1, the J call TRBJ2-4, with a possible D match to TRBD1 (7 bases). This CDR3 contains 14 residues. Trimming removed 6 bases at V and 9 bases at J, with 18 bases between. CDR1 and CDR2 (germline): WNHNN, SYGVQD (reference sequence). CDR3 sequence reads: CASRDGQVGGIQYF. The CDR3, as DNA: TGCGCCAGCAGGGACGGACAGGTGGGAGGCATTCAGTACTTC.

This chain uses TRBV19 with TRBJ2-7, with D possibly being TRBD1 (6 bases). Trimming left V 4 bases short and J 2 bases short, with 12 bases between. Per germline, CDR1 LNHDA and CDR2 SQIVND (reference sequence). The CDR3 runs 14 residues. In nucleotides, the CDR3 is TGTGCCAGTAGTAGCCGGGACAACCCCTACGAGCAGTACTTC. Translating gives CASSSRDNPYEQYF.

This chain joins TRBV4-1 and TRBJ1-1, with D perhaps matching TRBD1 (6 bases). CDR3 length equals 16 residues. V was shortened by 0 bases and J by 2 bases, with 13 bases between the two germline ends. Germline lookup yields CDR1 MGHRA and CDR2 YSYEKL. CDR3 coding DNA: TGCGCCAGCAGCCAAGATCTTGGGACACCCAACACTGAAGCTTTCTTT. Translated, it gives CASSQDLGTPNTEAFF.

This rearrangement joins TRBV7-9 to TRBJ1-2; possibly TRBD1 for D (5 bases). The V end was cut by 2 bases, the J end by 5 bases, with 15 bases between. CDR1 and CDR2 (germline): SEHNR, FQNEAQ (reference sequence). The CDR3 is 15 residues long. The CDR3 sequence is CASSLMSAGPYGYTF. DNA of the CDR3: TGTGCCAGCAGCTTAATGTCTGCGGGGCCGTATGGCTACACCTTC.

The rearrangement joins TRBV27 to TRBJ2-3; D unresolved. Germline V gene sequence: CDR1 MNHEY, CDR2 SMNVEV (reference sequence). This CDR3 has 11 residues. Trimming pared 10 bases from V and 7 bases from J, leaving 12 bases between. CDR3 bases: TGTGCCACCCTCACCGGGTATACGCAGTATTTT. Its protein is CATLTGYTQYF.